A single T cell receptor beta chain is shown here with its context. Its antigen is still unknown. The entry originates in a study of T-cell memory formation after mild COVID-19. Findings and limits, study-wide: Pre-infection memory harbored some responding clones, suggesting cross-reactive memory joined.

CDR3 length equals 14 residues. V lost 1 base to trimming and J lost 4 bases, with 10 bases between them. The germline CDR1 and CDR2 sequences are SGHTA and FQGNSA. From the 5' RACE reads, TCRdb called clonotypes with MiXCR, one entry per CDR3 protein. The table lists 300,000 to 350,000 distinct CDR3 sequences, approximately 19% of them singletons. The TCR was taken from a man aged 18-30 years who had mild COVID-19 (a few samples of this study predate the infection). Cell type and time point are not known. Sequencing used PBMCs or a T cell subset sorted from them (not recorded which). This chain links TRBV7-2 with TRBJ1-1, with D uncertain. The CDR3 DNA follows: TGTGCCAGCAGCTTAGGACAAGCGGGCACTGAAGCTTTCTTT. Its protein is CASSLGQAGTEAFF.